Here is one T cell receptor (beta chain) with its context. The data were produced by immunoSEQ multiplex PCR, yet TCRdb's version contains in-frame clones alone and is incomplete. The table records more than 13,000 clones, roughly 87% of them present only once. The data are from a study of OX40 agonist ivuxolimab in advanced cancers. The V end lost 2 bases, the J end lost 13 bases, and 23 bases lay between the germline ends. The CDR3 loop spans 15 amino acids. The germline CDR1 and CDR2 sequences are MNHEY and SMNVEV (reference sequence). The sequenced sample was CD4+ or CD8+ T cells sorted from blood, obtained in a trial of the OX40 agonist ivuxolimab. The receptor was derived from an adult with an advanced solid tumor such as melanoma, head and neck, liver or kidney cancer. The J gene is TRBJ1-1, the V gene TRBV27; D ambiguous. In DNA form, the CDR3 reads TGTGCCAGCAGTTTAGATTCATTGCCAGCGACCTCTCTTTTCTTT. Its protein product is CASSLDSLPATSLFF.